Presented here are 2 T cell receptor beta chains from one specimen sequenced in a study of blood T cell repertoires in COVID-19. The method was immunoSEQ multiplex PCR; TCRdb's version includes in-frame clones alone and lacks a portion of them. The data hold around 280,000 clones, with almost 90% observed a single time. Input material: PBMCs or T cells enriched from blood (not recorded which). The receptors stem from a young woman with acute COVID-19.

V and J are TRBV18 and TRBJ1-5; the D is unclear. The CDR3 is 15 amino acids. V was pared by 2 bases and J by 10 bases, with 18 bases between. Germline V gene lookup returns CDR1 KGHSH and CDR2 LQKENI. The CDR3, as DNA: TGTGCCAGCTCACCAGACGAAGAGACTAGAGGACCCCAGCATTTT. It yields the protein CASSPDEETRGPQHF.

CDR3 sequence reads: CSAYISGQGARYEQYF. For the CDR3, the DNA is TGCAGCGCATATATTTCGGGACAGGGGGCGCGGTACGAGCAGTACTTC. V and J are TRBV29-1 and TRBJ2-7, with 12 bases matching TRBD1. The V gene's germline CDR1 is SQVTM and CDR2 ANQGSEA. The V segment lost 7 bases and the J segment 4 bases; nucleotides outside the gene matches: 14. The CDR3 has 16 amino acids.